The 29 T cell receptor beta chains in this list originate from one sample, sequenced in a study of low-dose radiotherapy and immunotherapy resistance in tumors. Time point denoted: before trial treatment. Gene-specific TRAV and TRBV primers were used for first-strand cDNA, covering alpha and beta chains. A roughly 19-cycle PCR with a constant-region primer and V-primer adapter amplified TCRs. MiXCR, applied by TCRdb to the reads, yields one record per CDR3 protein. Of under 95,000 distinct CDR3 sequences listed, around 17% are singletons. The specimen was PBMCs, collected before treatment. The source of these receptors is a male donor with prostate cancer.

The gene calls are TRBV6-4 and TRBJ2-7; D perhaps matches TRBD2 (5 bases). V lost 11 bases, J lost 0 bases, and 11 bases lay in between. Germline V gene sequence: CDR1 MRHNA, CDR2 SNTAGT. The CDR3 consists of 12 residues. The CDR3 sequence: CAVPRDSYEQYF. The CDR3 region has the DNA TGTGCCGTACCCCGGGACTCCTACGAGCAGTACTTC.

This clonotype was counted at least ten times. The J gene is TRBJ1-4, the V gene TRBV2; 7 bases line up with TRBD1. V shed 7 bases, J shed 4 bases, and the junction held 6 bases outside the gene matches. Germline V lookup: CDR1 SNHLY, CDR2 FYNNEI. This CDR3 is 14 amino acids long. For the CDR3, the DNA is TGTGCCAGCACAAAGGGACAGAATAATGAAAAACTGTTTTTT. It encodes CASTKGQNNEKLFF. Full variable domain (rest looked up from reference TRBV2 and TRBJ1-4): EPEVTQTPSHQVTQMGQEVILRCVPISNHLYFYWYRQILGQKVEFLVSFYNNEISEKSEIFDDQFSVERPDGSNFTLKIRSTKLEDSAMYFCASTKGQNNEKLFFGSGTQLSVL.

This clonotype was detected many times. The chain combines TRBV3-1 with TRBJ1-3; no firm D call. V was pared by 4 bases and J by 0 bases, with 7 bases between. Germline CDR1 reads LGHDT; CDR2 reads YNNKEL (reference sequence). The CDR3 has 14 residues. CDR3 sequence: CASSRTDSGNTIYF. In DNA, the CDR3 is TGTGCCAGCAGCCGGACGGACTCTGGAAACACCATATATTTT.

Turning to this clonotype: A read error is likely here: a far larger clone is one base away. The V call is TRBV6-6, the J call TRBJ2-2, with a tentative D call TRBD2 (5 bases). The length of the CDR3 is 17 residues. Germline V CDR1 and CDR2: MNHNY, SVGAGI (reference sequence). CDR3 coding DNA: TGTGCCAGCAGGGACGACACGATGGGTGGTAGTGCCGGGGAGCTGTGTTTT. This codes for CASRDDTMGGSAGELCF.

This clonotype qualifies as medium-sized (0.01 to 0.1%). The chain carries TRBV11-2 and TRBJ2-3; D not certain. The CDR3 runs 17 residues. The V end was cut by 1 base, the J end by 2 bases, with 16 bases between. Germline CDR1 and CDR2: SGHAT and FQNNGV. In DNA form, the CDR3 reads TGTGCCAGCAGCTTAGGGCTGAGGCCCTCAGACACAGATACGCAGTATTTT. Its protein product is CASSLGLRPSDTDTQYF.

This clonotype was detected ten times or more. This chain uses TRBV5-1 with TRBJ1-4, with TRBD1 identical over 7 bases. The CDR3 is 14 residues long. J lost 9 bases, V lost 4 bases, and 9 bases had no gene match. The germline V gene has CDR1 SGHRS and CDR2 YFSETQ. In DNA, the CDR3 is TGCGCCAGCAGCAATCCCCCAAGGGGGCAAAAACTGTTTTTT. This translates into CASSNPPRGQKLFF.

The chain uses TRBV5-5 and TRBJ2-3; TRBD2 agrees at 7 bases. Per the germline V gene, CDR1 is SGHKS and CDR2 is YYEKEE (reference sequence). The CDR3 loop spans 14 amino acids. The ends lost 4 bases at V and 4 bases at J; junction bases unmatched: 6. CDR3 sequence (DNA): TGTGCCAGCAGCCGGGAGGTGGTTGCAGATACGCAGTATTTT. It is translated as CASSREVVADTQYF.

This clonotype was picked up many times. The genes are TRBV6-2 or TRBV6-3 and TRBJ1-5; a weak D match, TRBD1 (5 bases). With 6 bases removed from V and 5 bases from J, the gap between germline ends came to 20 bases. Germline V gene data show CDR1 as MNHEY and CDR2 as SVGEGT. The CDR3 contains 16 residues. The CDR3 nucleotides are TGTGCCAGCAGGCGGTCCGGGGCCAGGGCCGATCAGCCCCAGCATTTT. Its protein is CASRRSGARADQPQHF.

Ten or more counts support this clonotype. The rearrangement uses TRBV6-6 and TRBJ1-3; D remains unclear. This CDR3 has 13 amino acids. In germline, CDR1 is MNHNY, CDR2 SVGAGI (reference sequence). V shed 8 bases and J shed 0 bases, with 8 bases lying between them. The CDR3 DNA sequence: TGTGCCAGCGGAAAAGGCTCTGGAAACACCATATATTTT. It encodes CASGKGSGNTIYF.

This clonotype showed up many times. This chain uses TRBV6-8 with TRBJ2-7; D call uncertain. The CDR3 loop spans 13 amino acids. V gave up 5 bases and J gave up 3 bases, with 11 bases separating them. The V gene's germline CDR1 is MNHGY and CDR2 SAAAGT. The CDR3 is CASSEAAGYEQYF. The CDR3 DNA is TGTGCCAGCAGTGAAGCCGCAGGCTACGAGCAGTACTTC.

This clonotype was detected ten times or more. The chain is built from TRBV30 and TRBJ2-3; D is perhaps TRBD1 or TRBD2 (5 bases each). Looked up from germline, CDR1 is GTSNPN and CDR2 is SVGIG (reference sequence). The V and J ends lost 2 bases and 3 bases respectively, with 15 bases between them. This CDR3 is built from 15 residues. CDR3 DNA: TGTGCCTGGAGTCTGGCGACAGTAGCGACAGATACGCAGTATTTT. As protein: CAWSLATVATDTQYF.

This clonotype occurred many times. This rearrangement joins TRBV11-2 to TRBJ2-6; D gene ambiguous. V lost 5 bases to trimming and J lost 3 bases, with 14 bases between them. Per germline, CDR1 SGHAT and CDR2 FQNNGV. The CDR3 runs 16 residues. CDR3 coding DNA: TGTGCCAGCAGCCCCCCACGGGCTCTTGGGGCCAACGTCCTGACTTTC. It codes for CASSPPRALGANVLTF.

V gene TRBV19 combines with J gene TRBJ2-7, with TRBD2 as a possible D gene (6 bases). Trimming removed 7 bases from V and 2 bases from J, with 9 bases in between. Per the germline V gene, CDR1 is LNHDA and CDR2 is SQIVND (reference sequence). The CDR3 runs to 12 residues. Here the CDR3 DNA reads TGTGCCAGTATTGGAGGGACCTACGAGCAGTACTTC. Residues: CASIGGTYEQYF.

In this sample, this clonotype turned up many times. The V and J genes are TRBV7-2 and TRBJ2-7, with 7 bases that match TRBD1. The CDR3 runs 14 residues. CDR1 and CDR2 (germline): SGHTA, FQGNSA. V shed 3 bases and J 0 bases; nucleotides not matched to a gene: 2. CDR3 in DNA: TGTGCCAGCAGCTTTCAGGGGGTCTCCTACGAGCAGTACTTC. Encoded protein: CASSFQGVSYEQYF.

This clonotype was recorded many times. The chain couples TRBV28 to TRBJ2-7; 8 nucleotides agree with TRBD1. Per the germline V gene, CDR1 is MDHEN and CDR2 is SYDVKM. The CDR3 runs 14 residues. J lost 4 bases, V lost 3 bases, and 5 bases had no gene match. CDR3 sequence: CASSLGQGAYEQYF. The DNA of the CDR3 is TGTGCCAGCAGTTTGGGGCAGGGGGCTTACGAGCAGTACTTC.

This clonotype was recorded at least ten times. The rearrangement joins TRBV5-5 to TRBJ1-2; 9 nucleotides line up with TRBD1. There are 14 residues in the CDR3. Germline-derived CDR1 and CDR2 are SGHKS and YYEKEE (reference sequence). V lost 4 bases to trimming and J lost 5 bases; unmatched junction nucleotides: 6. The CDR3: CASSPTGGPYGYTF. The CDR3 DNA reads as TGTGCCAGCAGCCCGACAGGGGGACCTTATGGCTACACCTTC.

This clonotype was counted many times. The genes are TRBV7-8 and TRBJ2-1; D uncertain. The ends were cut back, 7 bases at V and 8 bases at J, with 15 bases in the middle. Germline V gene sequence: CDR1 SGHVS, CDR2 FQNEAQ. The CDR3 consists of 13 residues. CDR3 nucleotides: TGTGCCAGCACCGAGGCGGCTACCTATGAGCAGTTCTTC. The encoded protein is CASTEAATYEQFF.

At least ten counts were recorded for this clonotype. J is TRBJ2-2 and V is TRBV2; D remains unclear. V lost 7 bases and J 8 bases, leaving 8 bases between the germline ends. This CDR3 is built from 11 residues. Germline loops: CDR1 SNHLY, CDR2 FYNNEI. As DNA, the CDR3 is TGTGCCAGCACGGTCGTGGGGGAGCTGTTTTTT. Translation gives CASTVVGELFF.

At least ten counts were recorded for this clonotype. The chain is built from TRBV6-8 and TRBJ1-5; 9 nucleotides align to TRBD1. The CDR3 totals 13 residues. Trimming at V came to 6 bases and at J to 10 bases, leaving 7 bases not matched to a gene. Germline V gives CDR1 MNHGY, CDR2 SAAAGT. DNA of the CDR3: TGTGCCAGCAGCCACAGGGGGCGGGGACCCCAGCATTTT. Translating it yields CASSHRGRGPQHF.

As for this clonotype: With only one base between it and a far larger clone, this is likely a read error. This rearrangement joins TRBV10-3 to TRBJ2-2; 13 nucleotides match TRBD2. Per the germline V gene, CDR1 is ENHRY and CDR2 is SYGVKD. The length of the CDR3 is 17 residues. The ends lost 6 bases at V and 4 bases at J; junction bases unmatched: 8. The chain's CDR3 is CAISRGTSGASTGELFF. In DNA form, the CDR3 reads TGTGCCATCAGCCGTGGGACTAGCGGGGCGAGCACCGGGGAGCTGTTTTTT.

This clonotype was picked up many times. The CDR3 region is CASSEYRTGGQEAFF. The CDR3 nucleotides are TGTGCCAGCAGTGAATATAGGACAGGGGGCCAGGAAGCTTTCTTT. V gene TRBV25-1 combines with J gene TRBJ1-1, with 11 nucleotides matching TRBD1. CDR1 is MGHDK and CDR2 is SYGVNS in the germline V gene. J gave up 8 bases and V 0 bases, and 5 bases lay outside the gene matches. The CDR3 length is 15 residues.

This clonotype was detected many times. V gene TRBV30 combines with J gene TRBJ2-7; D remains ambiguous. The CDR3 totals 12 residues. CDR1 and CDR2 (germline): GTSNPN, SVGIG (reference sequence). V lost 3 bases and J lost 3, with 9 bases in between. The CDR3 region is CAWRTTGYEQYF. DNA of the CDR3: TGTGCCTGGAGAACTACCGGCTACGAGCAGTACTTC. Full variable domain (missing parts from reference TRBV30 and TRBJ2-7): SQTIHQWPATLVQPVGSPLSLECTVEGTSNPNLYWYRQAAGRGLQLLFYSVGIGQISSEVPQNLSASRPQDRQFILSSKKLLLSDSGFYLCAWRTTGYEQYFGPGTRLTVT.

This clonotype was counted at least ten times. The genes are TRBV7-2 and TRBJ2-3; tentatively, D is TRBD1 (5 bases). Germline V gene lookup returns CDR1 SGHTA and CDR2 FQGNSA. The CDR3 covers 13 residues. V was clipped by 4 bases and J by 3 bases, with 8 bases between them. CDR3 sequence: CASSSRVTDTQYF. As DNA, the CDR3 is TGTGCCAGCAGCTCCAGGGTTACAGATACGCAGTATTTT.

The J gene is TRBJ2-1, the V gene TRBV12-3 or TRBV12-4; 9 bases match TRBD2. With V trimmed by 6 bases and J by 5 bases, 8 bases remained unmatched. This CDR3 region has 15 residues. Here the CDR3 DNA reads TGTGCCAGCAGGATTAGCGGGGGCCGTGACAATGAGCAGTTCTTC. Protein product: CASRISGGRDNEQFF.

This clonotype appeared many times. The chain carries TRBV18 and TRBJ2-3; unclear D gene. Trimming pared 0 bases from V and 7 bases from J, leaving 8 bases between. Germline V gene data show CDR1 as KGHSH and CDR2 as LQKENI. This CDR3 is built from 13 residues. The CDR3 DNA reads TGTGCCAGCTCACCACCGGTGTTAAATACGCAGTATTTT. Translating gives CASSPPVLNTQYF.

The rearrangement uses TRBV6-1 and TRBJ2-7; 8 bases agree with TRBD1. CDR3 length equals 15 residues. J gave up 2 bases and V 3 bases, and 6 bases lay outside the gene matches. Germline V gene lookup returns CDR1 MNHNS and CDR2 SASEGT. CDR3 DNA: TGTGCCAGCAGTGATTTGGGACAGGCCGCCTACGAGCAGTACTTC. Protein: CASSDLGQAAYEQYF.

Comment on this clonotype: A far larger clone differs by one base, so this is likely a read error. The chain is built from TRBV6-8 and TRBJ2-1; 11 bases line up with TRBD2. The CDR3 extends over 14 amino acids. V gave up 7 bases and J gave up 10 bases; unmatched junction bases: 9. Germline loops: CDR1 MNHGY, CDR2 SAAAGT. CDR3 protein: CASTVAGGIYEQFF. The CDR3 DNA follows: TGTGCCAGCACGGTAGCGGGGGGGATCTACGAGCAGTTCTTC.

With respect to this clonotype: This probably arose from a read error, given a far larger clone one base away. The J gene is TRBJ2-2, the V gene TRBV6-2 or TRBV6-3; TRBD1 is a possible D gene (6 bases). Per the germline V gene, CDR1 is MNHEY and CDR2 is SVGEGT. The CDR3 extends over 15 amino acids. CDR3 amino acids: CVSSPDRSNTGELFF. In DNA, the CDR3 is TGTGTCAGCTCTCCGGACAGAAGCAACACCGGGGAGCTGTTTTTT.

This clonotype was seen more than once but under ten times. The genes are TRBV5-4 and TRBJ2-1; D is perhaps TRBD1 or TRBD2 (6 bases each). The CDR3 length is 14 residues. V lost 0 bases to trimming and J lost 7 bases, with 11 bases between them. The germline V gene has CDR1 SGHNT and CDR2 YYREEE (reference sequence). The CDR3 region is CASSLAPGANEQFF. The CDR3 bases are TGTGCCAGCAGCTTGGCCCCGGGGGCAAATGAGCAGTTCTTC.